A selection of T cell receptor beta chains follows, all from one sample in a study of beta chain features in type 1 diabetes. The method was immunoSEQ multiplex PCR; TCRdb's version includes in-frame clones alone and lacks a portion of them. This table has 250,000 to 400,000 clones, around 15% appearing once. The sequencing sample was made of central memory CD4+ T cells from blood. The source is a man aged 25 to 40 in good health. Each CDR3 is given with its conserved first and last residue. A D gene is named only where the DNA matches it firmly. Rows may omit the clone size; those that give it use once, few, many or a size class.

clone_size	v_call	d_call	j_call	cdr3_nt	cdr3_aa
few	TRBV27	NA	TRBJ1-2	TGTGCCAGCAGTTTTAAGGGTGGCTATGGCTACACCTTC	CASSFKGGYGYTF
NA	TRBV21-1	NA	TRBJ1-2	TGTGCCAGCCACCCTCCCCTGGGCAGGGAGGTTGATGGCTACACCTTC	CASHPPLGREVDGYTF
few	TRBV27	NA	TRBJ1-1	TGTGCCAGCAGTTTATTGGGGCTGGGGACTGAAGCTTTCTTT	CASSLLGLGTEAFF
few	TRBV7-8	NA	TRBJ2-3	TGTGCCAATAGACAGGCGACAGATACGCAGTATTTT	CANRQATDTQYF
few	TRBV6-1	NA	TRBJ1-2	TGTGCCAGCAGTGTCTCCTTGGGGGGGGATGGCTACACCTTC	CASSVSLGGDGYTF
NA	TRBV6-1	NA	TRBJ1-5	TGTGCCAGCAGGGAGGGAAATCAGCCCCAGCATTTT	CASREGNQPQHF
NA	TRBV4-1	NA	TRBJ2-2	TGCGCCAGCAGCCAAGGAGGTCAAGTCACCGGGGAGCTGTTTTTT	CASSQGGQVTGELFF
few	TRBV4-2	TRBD2	TRBJ2-1	TGTGCCAGCAGCCAAGAGTCTAGCGGGACGTACAATGAGCAGTTCTTC	CASSQESSGTYNEQFF
many	TRBV27	NA	TRBJ1-2	TGTGCCAGCAGTCTACGCCCAGAGCTCGGTGGCTACACCTTC	CASSLRPELGGYTF
NA	TRBV4-2	NA	TRBJ1-1	TGTGCCAGCAGCCAAGATAGGGTACGTGGAGTAATTAGGGCTTTCTTT	CASSQDRVRGVIRAFF
few	TRBV2	TRBD1	TRBJ1-5	TGTGCCAGCAGTCGGGGCCCTGGACAGGGAACCCCCCAGCATTTT	CASSRGPGQGTPQHF
few	TRBV11-3	NA	TRBJ1-1	TGTGCCAGCAGCAGGGTCCACACTGAAGCTTTCTTT	CASSRVHTEAFF
many	TRBV5-6	TRBD2	TRBJ2-1	TGTGCCAGCAGCAAACTAGCGGGAGTCGTGAATGAGCAGTTCTTC	CASSKLAGVVNEQFF
NA	TRBV9	NA	TRBJ1-4	TGTGCCAGCAGCGTAGAAGCAACTAATGAAAAACTGTTTTTT	CASSVEATNEKLFF
NA	TRBV6-6	TRBD2	TRBJ2-3	TGTGCCAGCAGCTCGTTAGCGGGAGGGCCCACAGATGCGCAGTATTTT	CASSSLAGGPTDAQYF
few	TRBV6-5	NA	TRBJ2-6	TGTGCCAGCAGACCGGACTTCTCTGGGGCCAACGTCCTGACTTTC	CASRPDFSGANVLTF
NA	TRBV5-1	NA	TRBJ2-3	TGCGCCAGCACACATACCCCGACAGGAAAAGATACGCAGTATTTT	CASTHTPTGKDTQYF
NA	TRBV4-3	NA	TRBJ1-2	TGCGCCAGCAGCCAAGATGGGCTCTCTAACTATGGCTACACCTTC	CASSQDGLSNYGYTF
few	TRBV5-1	TRBD1	TRBJ2-1	TGCGCCAGCAGCAGGGACAGTACCTACAATGAGCAGTTCTTC	CASSRDSTYNEQFF
few	TRBV14	NA	TRBJ2-1	TGTGCCAGCAGCCAAGATCTTGGTTACGACAATGAGCAGTTCTTC	CASSQDLGYDNEQFF
few	TRBV10-3	NA	TRBJ1-5	TGTGCCATCGGCGGGAATCGGGGCAATCAGCCCCAGCATTTT	CAIGGNRGNQPQHF
NA	TRBV7-2	NA	TRBJ2-2	TGTGCCAGCAGCTTTAACGCTCCCGGCGCCGGGGAGCTGTTTTTT	CASSFNAPGAGELFF
NA	TRBV2	NA	TRBJ1-5	TGTGCCAGCAGTGAAGGGGCAGGCCGCAATCAGCCCCAGCATTTT	CASSEGAGRNQPQHF
NA	TRBV6-1	NA	TRBJ1-2	TGTGCCAGCAGTTATACCACAGGGATTGGCTACACCTTC	CASSYTTGIGYTF
NA	TRBV4-1	NA	TRBJ2-5	TGCGCCAGCAGCCAAGACAGGGTTGGGCAAGAGACCCAGTACTTC	CASSQDRVGQETQYF
NA	TRBV6-1	TRBD2	TRBJ2-5	TGTGCCAGCCAGCGGGGGGGAAAAGAGACCCAGTACTTC	CASQRGGKETQYF
few	TRBV6-6	TRBD1	TRBJ2-7	TGTGCCAGCAGGGGACAGGGGAACTACGAGCAGTACTTC	CASRGQGNYEQYF
NA	TRBV9	NA	TRBJ1-2	TGTGCCAGCAGCACACACAACTATGGCTACACCTTC	CASSTHNYGYTF
NA	TRBV28	NA	TRBJ1-1	TGTGCCAGCAGTCTACCCGACAGATTTGAAGCTTTCTTT	CASSLPDRFEAFF
NA	TRBV7-2	NA	TRBJ2-3	TGTGCCAGCAGCTCAGTTTCCACAGATACGCAGTATTTT	CASSSVSTDTQYF
few	TRBV7-2	NA	TRBJ1-5	TGTGCCAGCAGCTTAGAACGCCGTTCCTACAATCAGCCCCAGCATTTT	CASSLERRSYNQPQHF
few	TRBV11-2	NA	TRBJ2-7	TGTGCCAGCAGCTTGGCCCGGAGGGGCTCGGGACGCGAGCAGTACTTC	CASSLARRGSGREQYF
many	TRBV7-2	NA	TRBJ2-4	TGTGCCAGCAGCCAGAGCGAAAACATTCAGTACTTC	CASSQSENIQYF
few	TRBV14	NA	TRBJ1-2	TGTGCCAGCAGCCAGCAGGGGCTCATGAGTGGCTACACCTTC	CASSQQGLMSGYTF
few	TRBV6-1	NA	TRBJ2-3	TGTGCCAGCACAGAACAACAGGGTCTTACAGATACGCAGTATTTT	CASTEQQGLTDTQYF
few	TRBV6-1	TRBD1	TRBJ2-1	TGTGCCAGCAGTTGGGAAGACACAGGGGATGAGCAGTTCTTC	CASSWEDTGDEQFF
NA	TRBV10-3	TRBD1	TRBJ2-3	TGTGCCAGCGAGACAGGGGGCGTTTCAGATACGCAGTATTTT	CASETGGVSDTQYF
many	TRBV28	NA	TRBJ2-6	TGTGCCAGCAGCCAACAGACCTCTGGGGCCAACGTCCTGACTTTC	CASSQQTSGANVLTF
NA	TRBV11-3	TRBD1	TRBJ1-1	TGTGCCAGCAGCTTATCACTTGGACAGGGGGACACTGAAGCTTTCTTT	CASSLSLGQGDTEAFF
few	TRBV7-2	TRBD1	TRBJ1-6	TGTGCCAGCAGCTTGCGGACAGGGGATAATTCACCCCTCCACTTT	CASSLRTGDNSPLHF
NA	TRBV11-2	TRBD2	TRBJ2-4	TGTGCCAGCAGCTTACTAGCGGGAGGACCCAAAAACATTCAGTACTTC	CASSLLAGGPKNIQYF
few	TRBV18	NA	TRBJ2-5	TGTGCCAGCTCACCAATGAAAGAGACCCAGTACTTC	CASSPMKETQYF
few	TRBV6-1	TRBD2	TRBJ2-5	TGTGCCAGCAGGTTAAAGACTAGCGCAGAGACCCAGTACTTC	CASRLKTSAETQYF
few	TRBV5-1	TRBD2	TRBJ2-3	TGCGCCAGCAGCTTGGCCGGCGGGGGGACGTATACGAGCACAGATACGCAGTATTTT	CASSLAGGGTYTSTDTQYF
once	TRBV19	TRBD1	TRBJ1-3	TGTGCCAGTAGATCGACAGGGAGGGGAAACACCATATATTTT	CASRSTGRGNTIYF
NA	TRBV6-6	TRBD2	TRBJ2-3	TGTGCCAGCAGCTCCGGACTAGTGATAACAGATACGCAGTATTTT	CASSSGLVITDTQYF
NA	TRBV11-2	TRBD1	TRBJ2-5	TGTGCCAGCAGCTCAAGTGCCAGGGGGCCGTTACCTGAGACCCAGTACTTC	CASSSSARGPLPETQYF
few	TRBV10-2	TRBD1	TRBJ1-5	TGCGCCAGCAGTGACGACAGGGGCAATCAGCCCCAGCATTTT	CASSDDRGNQPQHF
few	TRBV11-3	NA	TRBJ1-1	TGTGCCAGCAGCCCAATACAGGGCCAGATGAACACTGAAGCTTTCTTT	CASSPIQGQMNTEAFF
NA	TRBV6-6	NA	TRBJ1-5	TGTGCCAGCAGTACAGTCCCCGGACAGCCCCAGCATTTT	CASSTVPGQPQHF
NA	TRBV7-2	NA	TRBJ2-3	TGTGCCAGCAGCCATTCCGGGACTAGCACAGATACGCAGTATTTT	CASSHSGTSTDTQYF
few	TRBV19	NA	TRBJ1-5	TGTGCCAGTAGATCTCCGCAGGGCGACGGTCAGCCCCAGCATTTT	CASRSPQGDGQPQHF
few	TRBV30	NA	TRBJ1-1	TGTGCCTGGAGTGTTCAGGGATTTTGGTCTGAAGCTTTCTTT	CAWSVQGFWSEAFF
many	TRBV10-3	NA	TRBJ2-7	TGTGCCAATGGCATCAGCTCCTACGAGCAGTACTTC	CANGISSYEQYF
many	TRBV10-3	NA	TRBJ1-5	TGTGCCATCAGTGACCAGGGTAGCAATCAGCCCCAGCATTTT	CAISDQGSNQPQHF
few	TRBV5-1	NA	TRBJ1-2	TGCGCCAGCAGCTTGGACTCAAAGGGCTATGGCTACACCTTC	CASSLDSKGYGYTF
NA	TRBV7-2	TRBD2	TRBJ2-5	TGTGCCAGCAGCGGAACTAGCGGGGGGGGATCGAAGACCCAGTACTTC	CASSGTSGGGSKTQYF